The T cell receptor beta chain under discussion was sequenced for a study of blood T cells in healthy people across ages. Whole-study findings and limits: Diversity was higher, and naive CD4+ cells more numerous, in long-lived donors than in aged donors.

Only a few counts were recorded for this clonotype. Its antigen remains unknown. This CDR3 region has 16 residues. The germline V gene encodes CDR1 LGHNA and CDR2 YSLEER. V dropped 2 bases and J dropped 15; count of bases not matched to a gene: 15. Primers used in a second PCR of roughly 7 to 12 cycles were a sample-barcoded 5' primer and a J-beta primer mix. TCRdb analysed the 5' RACE reads with MiXCR anew, one entry per CDR3 protein. Of around 990,000 distinct CDR3 sequences listed, roughly 24% are singletons. These data were also filed under a second study, of T cells of mothers and their children.

This chain connects TRBV4-3 to TRBJ2-1; 11 bases line up with TRBD2. The sequenced sample was blood. The sequence was collected from a girl aged 2-10 years in good health. DNA for the CDR3: TGCGCCAGCAGCCAAACCCTTTTAGCGGGGGGGCTCTATTTGTTCTTC. Its translation is CASSQTLLAGGLYLFF.